The 21 T cell receptor beta chains below all came from one sample that was sequenced in a study of blood T cell repertoires in COVID-19 (dated by TCRdb to 2019 to 2021). Receptors were amplified or captured by the immunoSEQ multiplex PCR assay. The immuneACCESS repertoire file appears here via TCRdb, limited to in-frame rearrangements. These files lack a portion of the clones; in checked studies, under half of the deficit traces to unresolved V genes, and the cause of the others is not known. Within this sample are more than 95,000 clones, with around 89% of them counted one time only. The ten largest clones add up to approximately 3.5% of the sample. Sequencing was done on a sample of peripheral blood. These TCRs come from an older woman with acute or convalescent COVID-19.

The chain links TRBV6-5 to TRBJ2-2; 11 positions match TRBD2. Germline V gene lookup returns CDR1 MNHEY and CDR2 SVGAGI. This CDR3 contains 15 residues. V was pared by 4 bases and J by 4 bases, with 2 bases of the junction left unmatched. The CDR3, as DNA: TGTGCCAGCAGTTCCACTAGCGGGAGCACCGGGGAGCTGTTTTTT. This encodes CASSSTSGSTGELFF.

This clone occurred a few times. The V call is TRBV6-5, the J call TRBJ2-7; a weak D match, TRBD1 (6 bases). The CDR3 loop spans 14 amino acids. V gave up 7 bases and J gave up 8 bases, with 21 bases separating them. Germline V lookup: CDR1 MNHEY, CDR2 SVGAGI. The chain's CDR3 is CASIPPGAPYQQYF. CDR3 nucleotide sequence: TGTGCCAGCATACCCCCAGGGGCACCTTATCAGCAGTACTTC.

With regard to this clone: Other DNA sequences in the sample encode the same CDR3. The chain joins TRBV5-1 to TRBJ1-3; D uncertain. Germline CDR1 SGHRS, CDR2 YFSETQ. The germline V and J ends were trimmed by 0 bases and 3 bases, with 7 bases remaining between them. This CDR3 contains 14 residues. CDR3 bases: TGCGCCAGCAGCTTGGCGGGGTATGGAAACACCATATATTTT. Amino acids: CASSLAGYGNTIYF.

The J gene is TRBJ1-2, the V gene TRBV5-1; D is perhaps TRBD1 (6 bases). Germline-derived CDR1 and CDR2 are SGHRS and YFSETQ. V gave up 5 bases and J gave up 8 bases, with 13 bases separating them. The CDR3 has 12 residues. The CDR3 coding sequence is TGCGCCAGCAGTAACAGGGTCGAAGGCTACACCTTC. Protein sequence: CASSNRVEGYTF.

The CDR3 DNA reads TGTGCCAGCAAGAGGACAGGGGACCAGCCCCAGCATTTT. Protein: CASKRTGDQPQHF. J is TRBJ1-5 and V is TRBV2; TRBD1 agrees at 9 bases. Germline V gene sequence: CDR1 SNHLY, CDR2 FYNNEI. The V segment lost 7 bases and the J segment 7 bases; nucleotides outside the gene matches: 5. The CDR3 covers 13 residues.

The rearrangement links TRBV19 to TRBJ2-2; no clear D gene. There are 13 residues in the CDR3. The germline CDR1 and CDR2 sequences are LNHDA and SQIVND (reference sequence). V shed 1 base and J shed 7 bases, with 7 bases lying between them. CDR3 bases: TGTGCCAGTAGTATAGGACGAGGCGGGGAGCTGTTTTTT. This encodes CASSIGRGGELFF.

This clone has only a few counts. V gene TRBV7-3 combines with J gene TRBJ2-1; D not resolved. Trimming shortened V by 4 bases and J by 8 bases, and 6 bases separated the two germline ends. Germline V gene sequence: CDR1 SGHTA, CDR2 FQGTGA. The CDR3 has 11 amino acids. CDR3 region: CASSSGDEQFF. Here the CDR3 DNA reads TGTGCCAGCAGCTCTGGAGATGAGCAGTTCTTC.

This clone was detected only a few times. The J gene is TRBJ2-7, the V gene TRBV2; TRBD1 agrees at 8 bases. Looked up from germline, CDR1 is SNHLY and CDR2 is FYNNEI. Trimming at V came to 7 bases and at J to 1 base, leaving 9 bases not matched to a gene. The CDR3 length is 15 residues. CDR3 sequence (DNA): TGTGCCAGCACCGTAGACAGGGGCCGGTCCTACGAGCAGTACTTC. This encodes CASTVDRGRSYEQYF.

The CDR3 DNA sequence: TGTGCCAGCAGCTTCGATTTTAACAGGGGATCCTACGAGCAGTACTTC. Translation gives CASSFDFNRGSYEQYF. This rearrangement joins TRBV7-2 to TRBJ2-7, with 7 bases lining up with TRBD1. This CDR3 has 16 residues. Germline V gene lookup returns CDR1 SGHTA and CDR2 FQGNSA. The trim removed 3 bases at V and 1 base at J, leaving 9 bases unmatched.

The rearrangement joins TRBV11-1 to TRBJ2-2; TRBD1 matches 7 bases. V shed 8 bases and J 6 bases; nucleotides not matched to a gene: 15. Germline values: CDR1 SGHAT, CDR2 FQDESV (reference sequence). The CDR3 runs 16 residues. CDR3 amino acids: CASSARTGERSGELFF. For the CDR3, the DNA is TGTGCCAGCTCCGCCCGAACAGGGGAAAGGTCCGGGGAGCTGTTTTTT.

The chain employs TRBV2 and TRBJ2-3; 8 positions match TRBD1. J gave up 0 bases and V 6 bases, and 5 bases lay outside the gene matches. The CDR3 is made up of 15 amino acids. Germline V gene sequence: CDR1 SNHLY, CDR2 FYNNEI. The CDR3 nucleotides read TGTGCCAGCAGAGGACAGGGAATAAGCACAGATACGCAGTATTTT. It translates to CASRGQGISTDTQYF.

The gene calls are TRBV29-1 and TRBJ2-1; a possible D gene is TRBD2 (7 bases). The CDR3 runs 13 residues. The germline gives CDR1 SQVTM, CDR2 ANQGSEA. The V end was cut by 7 bases, the J end by 6 bases, with 16 bases between. CDR3 sequence reads: CSAQGGGTNEQFF. The CDR3 coding sequence is TGCAGCGCTCAAGGGGGGGGGACCAATGAGCAGTTCTTC.

The V call is TRBV27, the J call TRBJ2-7, with 8 nucleotides matching TRBD1. V shed 2 bases, J shed 1 base, and the junction held 4 bases outside the gene matches. The CDR3 runs 15 residues. CDR1 MNHEY and CDR2 SMNVEV come from the germline V gene (reference sequence). Here the CDR3 reads CASSLQGASSYEQYV. The DNA for the CDR3 is TGTGCCAGCAGTTTACAGGGGGCATCGTCCTACGAGCAGTACGTC.

This sequence joins TRBV9 and TRBJ2-3, with D uncertain. V dropped 3 bases and J dropped 2 bases, with 10 bases sitting between them. The CDR3 sequence is 14 residues long. Germline CDR1 reads SGDLS; CDR2 reads YYNGEE. The CDR3: CASSGVYPTDTQYF. In DNA form, the CDR3 reads TGTGCCAGCAGCGGAGTCTACCCCACAGATACGCAGTATTTT.

The rearrangement joins TRBV21-1 to TRBJ2-7; the table gives TRBD2 as D, unverified against the DNA. TRBV21-1 is shown as a pseudogene. The CDR3 is 16 amino acids. DNA for the CDR3: TGTGCCAGCAGCAAAGAAGAAAGACTAGCGGGAGTCGAGCAGTACGTC. Protein product: CASSKEERLAGVEQYV.

The chain carries TRBV5-1 and TRBJ2-7, with 9 bases identical to TRBD1. This CDR3 is 14 amino acids long. The germline CDR1 and CDR2 sequences are SGHRS and YFSETQ. Trimming at V came to 4 bases and at J to 4 bases, leaving 6 bases not matched to a gene. Written as DNA, the CDR3 is TGCGCCAGCAGCCTGGGGACAGGGATTTACGAGCAGTACTTC. Translating it yields CASSLGTGIYEQYF.

This chain uses TRBV11-3 with TRBJ2-5; 14 nucleotides line up with TRBD2. This CDR3 contains 18 residues. Trimming removed 6 bases from V and 4 bases from J; junction bases left unmatched: 13. Looked up from germline, CDR1 is SGHNT and CDR2 is YENEEA. The CDR3, as DNA: TGTGCCAGCAGTACGGGACTAGCGGGGGATCCCAGGAGAGAGACCCAGTACTTC. It translates to CASSTGLAGDPRRETQYF.

This clone was recorded only once. The chain is built from TRBV6-5 and TRBJ1-6, with D possibly TRBD1 on 6 matching bases. The length of the CDR3 is 14 residues. V dropped 6 bases and J dropped 8 bases, with 14 bases sitting between them. Per the germline V gene, CDR1 is MNHEY and CDR2 is SVGAGI. This chain's CDR3 is CASRPEGGYSPLHF. The CDR3 region has the DNA TGTGCCAGCAGACCCGAAGGGGGATATTCACCCCTCCACTTT.

This sequence joins TRBV30 and TRBJ1-1, with D perhaps TRBD1 (5 bases). Deletions cut 3 bases from V and 4 bases from J, with 9 bases between. There are 12 residues in the CDR3. Germline V gene sequence: CDR1 GTSNPN, CDR2 SVGIG (reference sequence). The CDR3 DNA reads as TGTGCCTGGAGCGGGGGGAGCACTGAAGCTTTCTTT. It is translated as CAWSGGSTEAFF.

In its sample, this clone was seen a few times. V is TRBV10-3 and J is TRBJ2-1; D gene uncertain. CDR1 is ENHRY and CDR2 is SYGVKD in the germline V gene. V was clipped by 5 bases and J by 5 bases, with 4 bases between them. This CDR3 is 11 amino acids long. This chain's CDR3 is CAISLDNEQFF. For the CDR3, the DNA is TGTGCCATCAGTCTTGACAATGAGCAGTTCTTC.

The chain employs TRBV7-2 and TRBJ2-1; TRBD2 agrees at 7 bases. With V trimmed by 1 base and J by 12 bases, 9 bases remained unmatched. The CDR3 runs to 14 residues. From germline, CDR1 is SGHTA and CDR2 FQGNSA. CDR3 sequence reads: CASSLGGRIGGQFF. In DNA, the CDR3 is TGTGCCAGCAGCTTAGGCGGGAGAATTGGGGGGCAGTTCTTC. The full variable domain, rest sourced from reference TRBV7-2 and TRBJ2-1, is GAGVSQSPSNKVTEKGKDVELRCDPISGHTALYWYRQSLGQGLEFLIYFQGNSAPDKSGLPSDRFSAERTGGSVSTLTIQRTQQEDSAVYLCASSLGGRIGGQFFGPGTRLTVL.